This is a list of T cell receptor beta chains from one sample in a study of T-cell memory formation after mild COVID-19. TCRdb re-analysed the 5' RACE reads in MiXCR, keeping a single row per CDR3 protein. The data hold 250,000 to 300,000 distinct CDR3 sequences, with approximately 7.6% observed a single time. The sample was PBMCs or a T cell subset sorted from them (not recorded which). These receptors came from a man younger than 35 who had mild COVID-19 (a few samples of this study predate the infection). Cell type and time point are not known. Both conserved end residues are part of each CDR3. Each record gives: clone size, J gene, D gene, V gene, CDR3 protein, CDR3 DNA. D genes are given only for firm matches. Expanded clones are given a class, and other clones once, few, many or no size at all.

many,TRBJ2-3,TRBD1,TRBV12-3/TRBV12-4,CASSSGTGFRDTQYF,TGTGCCAGCAGTTCCGGGACAGGGTTTCGAGATACGCAGTATTTT
many,TRBJ1-6,.,TRBV2,CASSPDSYNSPLHF,TGTGCCAGCTCGCCAGACTCCTATAATTCACCCCTCCACTTT
many,TRBJ1-2,TRBD1,TRBV11-2,CASSSVRQGYGYTF,TGTGCCAGCAGCTCCGTCCGACAGGGCTATGGCTACACCTTC
.,TRBJ1-4,.,TRBV2,CASSAGRNNEKLFF,TGTGCCAGCAGTGCGGGACGGAATAATGAAAAACTGTTTTTT
few,TRBJ1-5,TRBD1,TRBV5-1,CASSVQGDLNQPQHF,TGCGCCAGCAGCGTTCAGGGGGACCTTAATCAGCCCCAGCATTTT
many,TRBJ2-1,.,TRBV12-3/TRBV12-4,CASSLSRSYNEQFF,TGTGCCAGCAGTTTGAGCCGGAGTTACAATGAGCAGTTCTTC
.,TRBJ2-2,TRBD1,TRBV12-3/TRBV12-4,CASSRDRGTGELFF,TGTGCCAGCAGCCGGGACAGGGGTACCGGGGAGCTGTTTTTT
few,TRBJ2-5,TRBD2,TRBV2,CASRTSGGGETQYF,TGTGCCAGCAGAACTAGCGGGGGCGGGGAGACCCAGTACTTC
.,TRBJ1-6,.,TRBV12-3/TRBV12-4,CASSSRQDNSPLHF,TGTGCCAGCAGCTCACGACAGGATAATTCACCCCTCCACTTT
few,TRBJ1-4,TRBD1,TRBV7-9,CASSPTQGGFEKLFF,TGTGCCAGCAGCCCGACACAGGGGGGATTTGAAAAACTGTTTTTT
few,TRBJ2-4,.,TRBV24-1,CATSARSGAKNIQYF,TGTGCCACCAGTGCCCGCAGTGGAGCCAAAAACATTCAGTACTTC
few,TRBJ1-3,.,TRBV5-1,CASSLGTGNTIYF,TGCGCCAGCAGCTTAGGGACTGGAAACACCATATATTTT
many,TRBJ1-1,.,TRBV12-3/TRBV12-4,CASTLRSGHTEAFF,TGTGCCAGCACTTTGAGGTCAGGGCACACTGAAGCTTTCTTT
.,TRBJ2-7,TRBD1,TRBV20-1,CSARVRQGAYEQYF,TGCAGTGCTAGGGTGCGGCAGGGGGCCTACGAGCAGTACTTC
.,TRBJ2-1,.,TRBV7-7,CASSLRAGRSNNEQFF,TGTGCCAGCAGCTTAAGAGCAGGGCGGAGCAACAATGAGCAGTTCTTC